This entry features one T cell receptor (beta chain) sequence. Antigen: not known. The data are from a study of T-cell memory formation after mild COVID-19. General study findings and limits: Second-wave clones reaching peak frequency on day 37 lacked confirmed SARS-CoV-2 specificity.

This CDR3 is 14 amino acids long. Looked up from germline, CDR1 is MGHDK and CDR2 is SYGVNS. V shed 5 bases and J 6 bases; nucleotides not matched to a gene: 4. With constant-segment primers, 5'RACE yielded cDNA libraries of TCR alpha and TCR beta that carried sample barcodes and UMIs. Via MiXCR, TCRdb re-called the 5' RACE reads, giving one row per CDR3 protein. The repertoire consists of approximately 250,000 distinct CDR3 sequences, with approximately 15% occurring once and the leading ten covering 2.1%. What was sequenced was PBMCs or a T cell subset sorted from them (not recorded which). The clonotype originates from an adult woman who had mild COVID-19 (a few samples of this study predate the infection). Cell type and time point are not known. The J gene is TRBJ2-3, the V gene TRBV25-1; 11 nucleotides line up with TRBD2. The CDR3 nucleotides are TGTGCCAGCAGTACTAGCGGGAGTATGGATACGCAGTATTTT. Translated, it gives CASSTSGSMDTQYF.